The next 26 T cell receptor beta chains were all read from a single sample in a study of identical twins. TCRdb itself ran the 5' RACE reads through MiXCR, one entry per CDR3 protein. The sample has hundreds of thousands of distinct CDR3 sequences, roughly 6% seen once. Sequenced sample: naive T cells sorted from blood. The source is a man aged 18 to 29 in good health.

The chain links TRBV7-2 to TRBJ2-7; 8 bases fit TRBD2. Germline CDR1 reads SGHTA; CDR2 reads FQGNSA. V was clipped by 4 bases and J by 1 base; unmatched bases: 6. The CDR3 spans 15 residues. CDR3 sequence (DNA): TGTGCCAGCAGCTACTATAGCGGGAATTCCTACGAGCAGTACTTC. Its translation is CASSYYSGNSYEQYF.

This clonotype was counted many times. The CDR3 here is CATSDTGTGDEQYF. The DNA of the CDR3 is TGTGCCACCAGTGATACCGGGACAGGCGACGAGCAGTACTTC. This sequence joins TRBV24-1 and TRBJ2-7; 8 nucleotides agree with TRBD1. The CDR3 contains 14 residues. V lost 3 bases, J lost 5 bases, and 5 bases stayed unmatched. Germline lookup yields CDR1 KGHDR and CDR2 SFDVKD.

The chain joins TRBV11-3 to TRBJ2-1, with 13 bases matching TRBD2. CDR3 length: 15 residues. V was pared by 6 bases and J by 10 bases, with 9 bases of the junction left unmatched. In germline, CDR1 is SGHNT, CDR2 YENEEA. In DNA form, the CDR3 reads TGTGCCAGCAGTCCGGGACTAGCGGGATATGACGAGCAGTTCTTC. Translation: CASSPGLAGYDEQFF.

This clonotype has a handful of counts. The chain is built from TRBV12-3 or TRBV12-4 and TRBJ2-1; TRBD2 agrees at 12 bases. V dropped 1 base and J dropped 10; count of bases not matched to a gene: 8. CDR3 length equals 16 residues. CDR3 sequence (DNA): TGTGCCAGCAGTTTAGGGCAGGGACTAGCGGGCCGGGAGCAGTTCTTC. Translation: CASSLGQGLAGREQFF.

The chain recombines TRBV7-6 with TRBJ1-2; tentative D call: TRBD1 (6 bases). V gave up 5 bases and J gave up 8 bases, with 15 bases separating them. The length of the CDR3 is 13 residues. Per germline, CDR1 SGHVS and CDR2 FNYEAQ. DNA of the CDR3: TGTGCCAGCAGCCCTATCGGGGGGCGGGGCTACACCTTC. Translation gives CASSPIGGRGYTF.

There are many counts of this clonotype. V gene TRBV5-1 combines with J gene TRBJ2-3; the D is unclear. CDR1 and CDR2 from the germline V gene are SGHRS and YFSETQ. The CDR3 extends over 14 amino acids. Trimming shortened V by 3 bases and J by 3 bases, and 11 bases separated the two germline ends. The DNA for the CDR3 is TGCGCCAGCAGCTCGTTCTTCGGAACAGATACGCAGTATTTT. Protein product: CASSSFFGTDTQYF.

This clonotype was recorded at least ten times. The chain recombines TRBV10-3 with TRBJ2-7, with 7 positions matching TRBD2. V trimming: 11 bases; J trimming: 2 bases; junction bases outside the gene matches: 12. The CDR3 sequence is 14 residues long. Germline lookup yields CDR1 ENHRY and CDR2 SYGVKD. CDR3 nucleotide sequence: TGTGCCGTGCTGGTAGCGGGTGATACCTACGAGCAGTACTTC. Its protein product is CAVLVAGDTYEQYF.

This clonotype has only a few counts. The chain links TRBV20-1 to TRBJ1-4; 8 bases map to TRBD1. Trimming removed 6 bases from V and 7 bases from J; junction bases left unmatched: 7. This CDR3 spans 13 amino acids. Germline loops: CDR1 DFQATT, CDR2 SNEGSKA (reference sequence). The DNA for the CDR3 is TGCAGTGCCAAATCAGGGACAGGTGAAAAACTGTTTTTT. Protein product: CSAKSGTGEKLFF.

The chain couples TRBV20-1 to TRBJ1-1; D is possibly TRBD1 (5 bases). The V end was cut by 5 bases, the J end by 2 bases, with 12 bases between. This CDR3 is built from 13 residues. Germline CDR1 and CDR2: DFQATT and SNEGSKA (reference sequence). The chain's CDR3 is CSARKGTNTEAFF. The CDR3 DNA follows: TGCAGTGCTCGAAAAGGGACTAACACTGAAGCTTTCTTT.

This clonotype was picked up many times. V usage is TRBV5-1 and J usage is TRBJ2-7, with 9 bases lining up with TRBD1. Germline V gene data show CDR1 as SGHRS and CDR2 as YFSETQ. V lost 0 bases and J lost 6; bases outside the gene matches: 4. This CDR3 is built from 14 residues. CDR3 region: CASSLDGTGIEQYF. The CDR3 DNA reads TGCGCCAGCAGCTTGGACGGGACAGGGATCGAGCAGTACTTC.

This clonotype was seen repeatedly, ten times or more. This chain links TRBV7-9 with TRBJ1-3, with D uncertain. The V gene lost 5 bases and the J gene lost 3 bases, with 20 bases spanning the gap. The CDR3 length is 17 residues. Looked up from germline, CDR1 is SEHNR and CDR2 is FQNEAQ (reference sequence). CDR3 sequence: CASSPFVITGGGNTIYF. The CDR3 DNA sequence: TGTGCCAGCAGCCCCTTCGTAATAACCGGAGGTGGAAACACCATATATTTT.

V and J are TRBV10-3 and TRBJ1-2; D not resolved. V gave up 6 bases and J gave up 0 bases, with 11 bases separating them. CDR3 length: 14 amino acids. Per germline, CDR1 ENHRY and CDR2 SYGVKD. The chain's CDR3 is CAIRMDGANYGYTF. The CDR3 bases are TGTGCCATCAGGATGGACGGAGCTAACTATGGCTACACCTTC.

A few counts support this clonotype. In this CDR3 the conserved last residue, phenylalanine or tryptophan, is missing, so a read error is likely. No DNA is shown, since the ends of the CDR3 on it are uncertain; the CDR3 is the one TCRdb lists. The CDR3 reads CSAIDHRDLLVL. The chain uses TRBV20-1 and TRBJ2-5; no DNA check was done on the table's D call, TRBD1. From its first to its last residue, the CDR3 has 12 amino acids. The germline gives CDR1 DFQATT, CDR2 SNEGSKA (reference sequence).

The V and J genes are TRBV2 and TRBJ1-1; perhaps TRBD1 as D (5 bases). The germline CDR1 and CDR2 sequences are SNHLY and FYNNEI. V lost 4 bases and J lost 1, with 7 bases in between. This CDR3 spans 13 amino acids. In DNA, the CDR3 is TGTGCCAGCAGTGTCGGGGCGAACACTGAAGCTTTCTTT. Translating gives CASSVGANTEAFF.

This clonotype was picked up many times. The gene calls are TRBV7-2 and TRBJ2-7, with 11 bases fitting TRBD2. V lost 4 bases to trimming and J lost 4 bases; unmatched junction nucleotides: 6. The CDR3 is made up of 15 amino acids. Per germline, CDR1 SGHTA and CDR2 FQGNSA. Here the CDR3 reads CASSYRLAGRYEQYF. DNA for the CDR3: TGTGCCAGCAGCTACCGACTAGCGGGACGTTACGAGCAGTACTTC.

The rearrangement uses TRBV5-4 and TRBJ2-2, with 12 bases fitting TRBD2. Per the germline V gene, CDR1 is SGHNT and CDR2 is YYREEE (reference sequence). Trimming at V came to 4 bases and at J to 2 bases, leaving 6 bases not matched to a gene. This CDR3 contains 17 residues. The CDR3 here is CASSPNGLAGNTGELFF. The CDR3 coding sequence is TGTGCCAGCAGCCCGAACGGACTAGCGGGAAACACCGGGGAGCTGTTTTTT.

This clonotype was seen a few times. The CDR3 region has the DNA TGTGCCAGCAGAAAAGGAGCGGGAGCCAACAATGAGCAGTTCTTC. Translated, it gives CASRKGAGANNEQFF. The genes are TRBV12-3 or TRBV12-4 and TRBJ2-1; TRBD2 matches 8 bases. The ends lost 6 bases at V and 5 bases at J; junction bases unmatched: 9. This CDR3 comprises 15 residues.

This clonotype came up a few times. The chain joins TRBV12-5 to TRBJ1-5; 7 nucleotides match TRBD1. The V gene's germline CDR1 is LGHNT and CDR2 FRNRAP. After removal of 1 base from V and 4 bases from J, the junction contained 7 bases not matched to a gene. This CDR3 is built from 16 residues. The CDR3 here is CASGLGIKGANQPQHF. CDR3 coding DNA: TGTGCTAGTGGTTTGGGCATAAAGGGGGCGAATCAGCCCCAGCATTTT.

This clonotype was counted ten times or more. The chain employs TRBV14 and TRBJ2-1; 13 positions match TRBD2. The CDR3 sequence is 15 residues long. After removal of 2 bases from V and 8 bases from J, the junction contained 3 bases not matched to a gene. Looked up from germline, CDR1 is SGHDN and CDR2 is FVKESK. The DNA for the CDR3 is TGTGCCAGCAGCCAATGGACTAGCGGGAGCTATGAGCAGTTCTTC. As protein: CASSQWTSGSYEQFF.

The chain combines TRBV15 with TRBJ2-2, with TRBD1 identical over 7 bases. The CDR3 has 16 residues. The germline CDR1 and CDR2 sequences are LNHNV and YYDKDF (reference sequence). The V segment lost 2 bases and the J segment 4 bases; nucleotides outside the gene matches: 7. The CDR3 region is CATSRIGGEFTGELFF. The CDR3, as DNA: TGTGCCACCAGCAGAATAGGGGGCGAGTTCACCGGGGAGCTGTTTTTT.

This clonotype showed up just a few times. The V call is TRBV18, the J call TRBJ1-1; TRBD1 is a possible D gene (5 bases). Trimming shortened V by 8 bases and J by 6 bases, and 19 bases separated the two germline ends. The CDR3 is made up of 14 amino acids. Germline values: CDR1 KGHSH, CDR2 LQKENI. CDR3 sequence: CASQTRTGVAEAFF. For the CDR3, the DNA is TGTGCCAGCCAAACACGGACGGGGGTCGCTGAAGCTTTCTTT. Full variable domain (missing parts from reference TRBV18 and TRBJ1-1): NAGVMQNPRHLVRRRGQEARLRCSPMKGHSHVYWYRQLPEEGLKFMVYLQKENIIDESGMPKERFSAEFPKEGPSILRIQQVVRGDSAAYFCASQTRTGVAEAFFGQGTRLTVV.

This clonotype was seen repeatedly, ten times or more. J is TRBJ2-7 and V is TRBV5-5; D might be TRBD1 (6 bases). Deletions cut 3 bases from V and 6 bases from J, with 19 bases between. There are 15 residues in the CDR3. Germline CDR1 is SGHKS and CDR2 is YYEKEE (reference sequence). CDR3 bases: TGTGCCAGCAGCTGGGGACAACAGCCCCCGGGCGAGCAGTACTTC. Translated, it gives CASSWGQQPPGEQYF.

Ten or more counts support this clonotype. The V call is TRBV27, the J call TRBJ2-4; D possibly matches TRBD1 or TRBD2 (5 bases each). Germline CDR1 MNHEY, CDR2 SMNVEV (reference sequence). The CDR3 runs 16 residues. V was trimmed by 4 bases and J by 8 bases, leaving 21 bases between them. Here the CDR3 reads CASSSVGVGERDIQYF. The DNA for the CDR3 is TGTGCCAGCAGTTCTGTGGGGGTAGGGGAAAGGGACATTCAGTACTTC.

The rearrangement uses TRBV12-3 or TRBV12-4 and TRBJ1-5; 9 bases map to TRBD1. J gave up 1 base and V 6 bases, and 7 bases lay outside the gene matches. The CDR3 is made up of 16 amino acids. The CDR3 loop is CASSPGQGRSNQPQHF. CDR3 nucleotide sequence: TGTGCCAGCAGCCCGGGACAGGGTAGGAGCAATCAGCCCCAGCATTTT.

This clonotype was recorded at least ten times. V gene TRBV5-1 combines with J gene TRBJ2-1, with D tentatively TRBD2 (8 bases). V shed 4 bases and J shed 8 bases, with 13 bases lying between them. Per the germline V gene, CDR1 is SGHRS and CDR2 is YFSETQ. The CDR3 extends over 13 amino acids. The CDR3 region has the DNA TGCGCCAGCAGCCGTAGCGGGACAGATGAGCAGTTCTTC. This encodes CASSRSGTDEQFF.

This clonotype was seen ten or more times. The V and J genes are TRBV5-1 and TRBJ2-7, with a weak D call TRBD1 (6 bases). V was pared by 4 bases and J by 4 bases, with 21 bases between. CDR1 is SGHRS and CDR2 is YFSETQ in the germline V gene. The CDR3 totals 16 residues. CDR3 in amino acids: CASSRGPTGFSYEQYF. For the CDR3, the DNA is TGCGCCAGCAGCCGTGGACCAACAGGGTTCTCTTACGAGCAGTACTTC.